The next 8 T cell receptor beta chains were all read from a single sample in a study of patients and donors after allogeneic stem cell transplantation. TCRdb re-called the RT-PCR reads with MiXCR, one entry per CDR3 protein. The sample has roughly 960,000 distinct CDR3 sequences, about a sixth seen once. The sequencing sample was made of blood, either unsorted or a sorted T cell fraction (not recorded which). These receptors were collected from a human donor who was either an allogeneic HSCT recipient or a stem cell or donor lymphocyte infusion donor (not recorded which). It is not recorded whose cells these are; they may come from a transplant donor.

In this sample, this clonotype turned up a few times. The gene calls are TRBV12-3 or TRBV12-4 and TRBJ1-3, with no clear D. This CDR3 contains 17 residues. Trimming stripped 5 bases from V and 1 base from J, with 18 bases between. CDR3 in amino acids: CASSLQIPTLSGNTIYF. For the CDR3, the DNA is TGTGCCAGCAGTCTCCAGATCCCTACATTATCTGGAAACACCATATATTTT.

The V call is TRBV6-1, the J call TRBJ2-7; TRBD1 agrees at 9 bases. The J segment lost 5 bases and the V segment lost 4 bases, leaving 15 bases of the junction unmatched. The germline CDR1 and CDR2 sequences are MNHNS and SASEGT. The CDR3 totals 17 residues. Here the CDR3 reads CASSAHYRGRNQNEQYF. As DNA, the CDR3 is TGTGCCAGCAGTGCGCATTACAGGGGGCGGAATCAGAACGAGCAGTACTTC.

This clonotype was detected ten times or more. The rearrangement uses TRBV10-3 and TRBJ1-2; D unresolved. CDR1 is ENHRY and CDR2 is SYGVKD in the germline V gene. The V end lost 5 bases, the J end lost 4 bases, and 11 bases lay between the germline ends. The CDR3 runs 13 residues. The CDR3: CAISPDDGYGYTF. The CDR3 bases are TGTGCCATCAGTCCAGACGATGGCTATGGCTACACCTTC.

The chain joins TRBV6-2 or TRBV6-3 to TRBJ2-1; D perhaps matches TRBD2 (6 bases). Trimming left V 7 bases short and J 0 bases short, with 13 bases between. The germline V gene encodes CDR1 MNHEY and CDR2 SVGEGT. This CDR3 has 15 residues. The CDR3 spells CASTTRGNSYNEQFF. The CDR3 nucleotides are TGTGCCAGCACCACCCGGGGGAACTCCTACAATGAGCAGTTCTTC.

This clonotype was picked up many times. V usage is TRBV5-1 and J usage is TRBJ2-1; 10 bases match TRBD2. The junction had 2 bases not matched to a gene; V was cut back by 0 bases and J by 2 bases. The germline V gene encodes CDR1 SGHRS and CDR2 YFSETQ. This CDR3 contains 16 residues. CDR3 residues: CASSLAGLAPYNEQFF. In DNA form, the CDR3 reads TGCGCCAGCAGCTTGGCGGGACTAGCGCCCTACAATGAGCAGTTCTTC.

This clonotype was seen ten or more times. The chain carries TRBV20-1 and TRBJ2-5; the D gene is possibly TRBD2 (6 bases). CDR3 length: 14 amino acids. Trimming removed 5 bases from V and 2 bases from J, with 15 bases in between. The germline V gene encodes CDR1 DFQATT and CDR2 SNEGSKA (reference sequence). The CDR3 reads CSAPRPGAQETQYF. The DNA of the CDR3 is TGCAGTGCTCCTAGACCGGGAGCACAAGAGACCCAGTACTTC.

The table lists this clonotype with a few counts. This chain connects TRBV20-1 to TRBJ1-2, with D perhaps matching TRBD1 (6 bases). The CDR3 extends over 12 amino acids. Germline CDR1 reads DFQATT; CDR2 reads SNEGSKA (reference sequence). Trimming took 5 bases from V and 6 from J, leaving 13 bases between them. The CDR3 is CSAHRDEDGYTF. In DNA, the CDR3 is TGCAGTGCTCACAGGGATGAGGATGGCTACACCTTC.

The V gene is TRBV6-2 or TRBV6-3, the J gene TRBJ2-1, with 8 bases identical to TRBD2. Looked up from germline, CDR1 is MNHEY and CDR2 is SVGEGT. Trimming at V came to 2 bases and at J to 4 bases, leaving 10 bases not matched to a gene. The CDR3 is made up of 17 amino acids. The CDR3 loop reads CASSYPLSGEDYNEQFF. The DNA of the CDR3 is TGTGCCAGCAGTTACCCTCTTAGCGGGGAGGATTACAATGAGCAGTTCTTC.